This paragraph covers one T cell receptor beta chain sequence. Its target is not known. Using immunoSEQ multiplex PCR, the repertoire was profiled, and TCRdb retains in-frame clones only, with some absent. This table has around 5,100 clones, 60% to 75% appearing once. These data belong to a study of CD8 T cell repertoires and HIV-1 epitope variants. Study overall: Each of Twenty-five Gag and Nef epitope peptides stimulated a separate culture. Controls were a CMV, EBV and flu pool, Ebola AY9, and no peptide. T cells were cultured for nine to ten days with cytokines added on days 3 and 7. An uncultured baseline aliquot held 1M T cells.

Trimming removed 3 bases at V and 6 bases at J, with 8 bases between. Looked up from germline, CDR1 is GTSNPN and CDR2 is SVGIG (reference sequence). The CDR3 consists of 11 residues. Sequencing was done on a sample of cultured CD8+ T cells derived from PBMCs. The V call is TRBV30, the J call TRBJ1-2; no clear D gene. The clonotype comes from a male donor with HIV. The CDR3 here is CAWRGVHGYTF. The CDR3 DNA is TGTGCCTGGAGAGGAGTGCATGGCTACACCTTC.